Listed below are T cell receptor beta chains from one sample, sequenced in a study of cytomegalovirus exposure and HLA in healthy donors. Assay: immunoSEQ multiplex PCR; the TCRdb copy retains only in-frame clones and omits some. Seen here are approximately 230,000 clones, about 88% observed once, and the top ten hold about 12%. Input material: PBMCs. These TCRs come from a young man in good health and CMV-seropositive. The CDR3 runs from the conserved cysteine through the conserved F or W. The D gene is left open where the match is weak. Clone size is not always given. Where it is, it says once, few, many or a class for expanded clones.

j_call | clone_size | d_call | v_call | cdr3_aa | cdr3_nt
TRBJ1-1 | NA | NA | TRBV29-1 | CSAGLGGDTEAFF | TGCAGCGCCGGTCTCGGGGGGGACACTGAAGCTTTCTTT
TRBJ2-4 | NA | NA | TRBV27 | CASSPIGVSDIQYF | TGTGCCAGCAGTCCAATAGGTGTGAGTGACATTCAGTACTTC
TRBJ2-1 | NA | NA | TRBV28 | CASSPTLGRRSSYNEQFF | TGTGCCAGCAGTCCAACCCTTGGACGGAGAAGCTCCTACAATGAGCAGTTCTTC
TRBJ1-2 | once | TRBD1 | TRBV27 | CASSPTGTGNYGYTF | TGTGCCAGCAGTCCGACCGGGACAGGAAACTATGGCTACACCTTC
TRBJ2-7 | NA | TRBD2 | TRBV7-2 | CASSPRTIPGLAISYEQYF | TGTGCCAGCAGCCCACGGACAATACCGGGACTAGCGATATCCTACGAGCAGTACTTC
TRBJ2-3 | NA | TRBD2 | TRBV9 | CASSVGTSGYTDTQYF | TGTGCCAGCAGCGTGGGGACTAGCGGATACACAGATACGCAGTATTTT
TRBJ1-1 | NA | NA | TRBV2 | CASSEYLFEAFF | TGTGCCAGCAGTGAATACCTTTTTGAAGCTTTCTTT
TRBJ1-2 | NA | NA | TRBV5-4 | CASTLGRSYGYTF | TGTGCCAGCACCCTCGGGCGGAGCTATGGCTACACCTTC
TRBJ2-1 | NA | NA | TRBV19 | CASRFGGNEQFF | TGTGCCAGTCGATTTGGTGGCAATGAGCAGTTCTTC
TRBJ1-1 | NA | NA | TRBV6-1 | CASREGLNTEAFF | TGTGCCAGCAGGGAGGGGCTGAACACTGAAGCTTTCTTT
TRBJ1-5 | NA | NA | TRBV30 | CAWSVRGGEPQHF | TGTGCCTGGAGTGTACGAGGAGGAGAGCCCCAGCATTTT
TRBJ2-7 | NA | TRBD1 | TRBV29-1 | CSVVGDRDDHEQYF | TGCAGCGTTGTTGGGGACAGGGACGACCACGAGCAGTACTTC
TRBJ1-5 | once | NA | TRBV27 | CASSTGNQPQHF | TGTGCCAGCAGTACAGGCAATCAGCCCCAGCATTTT
TRBJ2-3 | NA | TRBD2 | TRBV10-3 | CAITISGRATDTQYF | TGTGCCATCACCATTAGCGGGAGGGCCACGGATACGCAGTATTTT
TRBJ1-5 | NA | NA | TRBV7-9 | CASSHSGGHQPQHF | TGTGCCAGCAGCCACTCGGGGGGTCATCAGCCCCAGCATTTT
TRBJ1-2 | NA | NA | TRBV5-6 | CASTVGRGGLYGYTF | TGTGCCAGCACCGTAGGTCGGGGGGGCCTCTATGGCTACACCTTC
TRBJ2-7 | once | TRBD2 | TRBV7-2 | CASSLGTSGTYTYEQYF | TGTGCCAGCAGCTTAGGGACTAGCGGGACGTACACCTACGAGCAGTACTTC
TRBJ2-1 | NA | NA | TRBV7-8 | CASSSYSGLGFF | TGTGCCAGCAGCTCATATAGCGGTTTGGGGTTCTTC
TRBJ1-4 | NA | NA | TRBV5-5 | CASSLAQTTNEKLFF | TGTGCCAGCAGCTTGGCGCAGACAACTAATGAAAAACTGTTTTTT
TRBJ2-1 | NA | NA | TRBV9 | CASSVATGIYNEQFF | TGTGCCAGCAGCGTAGCTACTGGAATTTACAATGAGCAGTTCTTC
TRBJ1-2 | few | NA | TRBV15 | CATSGIKTGGYTF | TGTGCCACCAGCGGGATCAAGACGGGAGGCTACACCTTC
TRBJ2-1 | NA | TRBD2 | TRBV4-2 | CASSVRTGLAGNEQFF | TGTGCCAGCAGCGTCCGAACAGGACTAGCGGGGAATGAGCAGTTCTTC
TRBJ2-2 | NA | NA | TRBV5-4 | CASSFDIGTGELFF | TGTGCCAGCAGCTTCGACATAGGCACCGGGGAGCTGTTTTTT
TRBJ2-5 | NA | NA | TRBV11-2 | CASSFTQGGETQYF | TGTGCCAGCAGCTTTACGCAGGGGGGAGAGACCCAGTACTTC
TRBJ1-2 | NA | TRBD1 | TRBV7-8 | CASSLGGTAYGYTF | TGTGCCAGCAGCTTAGGTGGGACAGCATATGGCTACACCTTC
TRBJ2-1 | once | NA | TRBV25-1 | CASSGTGTTLYNEQFF | TGTGCCAGCAGTGGGACCGGGACCACCCTCTACAATGAGCAGTTCTTC
TRBJ2-7 | NA | TRBD1 | TRBV2 | CASSELQGANEQYF | TGTGCCAGCAGTGAATTACAGGGGGCCAACGAGCAGTACTTC
TRBJ1-5 | NA | NA | TRBV28 | CASRGPGISDQPQHF | TGTGCCAGCAGAGGCCCAGGCATAAGCGATCAGCCCCAGCATTTT
TRBJ2-1 | NA | TRBD2 | TRBV6-5 | CASSYNGRASYNEQFF | TGTGCCAGCAGTTACAACGGGAGGGCTTCTTACAATGAGCAGTTCTTC
TRBJ2-5 | NA | NA | TRBV30 | CAWSVRFRETQYF | TGTGCCTGGAGTGTACGATTCCGGGAGACCCAGTACTTC
TRBJ1-2 | once | NA | TRBV7-6 | CASSIGDGYYGYTF | TGTGCCAGCAGCATCGGGGACGGCTACTATGGCTACACCTTC
TRBJ1-5 | NA | NA | TRBV6-1 | CASSEVPQPQHF | TGTGCCAGCAGTGAAGTCCCCCAGCCCCAGCATTTT
TRBJ2-7 | NA | TRBD2 | TRBV4-2 | CASSPRAGTSPSEQYF | TGTGCCAGCAGCCCTCGGGCCGGGACTAGCCCCTCCGAGCAGTACTTC
TRBJ2-5 | few | NA | TRBV25-1 | CASSESGGGGGETQYF | TGTGCCAGCAGTGAATCTGGGGGAGGGGGTGGAGAGACCCAGTACTTC
TRBJ1-5 | NA | TRBD1 | TRBV7-8 | CASSGGQNSNQPQHF | TGTGCCAGCAGCGGGGGACAGAATAGCAATCAGCCCCAGCATTTT
TRBJ1-5 | NA | NA | TRBV6-1 | CASMEYGTPDQPQHF | TGTGCCAGCATGGAGTATGGGACACCTGATCAGCCCCAGCATTTT
TRBJ2-3 | NA | TRBD1 | TRBV6-4 | CASSLRGSEADTQYF | TGTGCCAGCAGTCTCAGGGGGAGCGAGGCAGATACGCAGTATTTT
TRBJ2-1 | NA | NA | TRBV30 | CAWSVGLLREQFF | TGTGCCTGGAGTGTAGGCCTCCTCCGTGAGCAGTTCTTC
TRBJ1-2 | once | NA | TRBV9 | CASSTPGGAVGYTF | TGTGCCAGCAGCACCCCGGGGGGCGCGGTGGGCTACACCTTC
TRBJ1-2 | few | NA | TRBV30 | CAWSSGQNLGGYTF | TGTGCCTGGAGTTCCGGTCAGAATCTCGGTGGCTACACCTTC